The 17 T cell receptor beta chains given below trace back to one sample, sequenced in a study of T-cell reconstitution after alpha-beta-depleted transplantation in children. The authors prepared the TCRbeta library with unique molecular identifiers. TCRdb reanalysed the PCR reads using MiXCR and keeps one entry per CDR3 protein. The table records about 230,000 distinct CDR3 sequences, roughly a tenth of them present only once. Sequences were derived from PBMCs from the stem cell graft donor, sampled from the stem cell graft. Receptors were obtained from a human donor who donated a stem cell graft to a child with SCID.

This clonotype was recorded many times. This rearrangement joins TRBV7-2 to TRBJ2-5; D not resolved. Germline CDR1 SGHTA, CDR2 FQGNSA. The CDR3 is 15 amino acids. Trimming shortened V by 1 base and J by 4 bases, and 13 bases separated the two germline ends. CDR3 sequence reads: CASSLDWASAETQYF. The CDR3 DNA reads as TGTGCCAGCAGCTTAGACTGGGCTTCTGCAGAGACCCAGTACTTC.

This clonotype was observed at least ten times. The CDR3 loop reads CASSRQGTNYGYTF. The CDR3 DNA sequence: TGTGCCAGTAGTCGACAGGGGACAAACTATGGCTACACCTTC. This chain connects TRBV19 to TRBJ1-2; 8 bases are shared with TRBD1. Trimming at V came to 5 bases and at J to 2 bases, leaving 4 bases not matched to a gene. Per germline, CDR1 LNHDA and CDR2 SQIVND (reference sequence). The CDR3 sequence is 14 residues long.

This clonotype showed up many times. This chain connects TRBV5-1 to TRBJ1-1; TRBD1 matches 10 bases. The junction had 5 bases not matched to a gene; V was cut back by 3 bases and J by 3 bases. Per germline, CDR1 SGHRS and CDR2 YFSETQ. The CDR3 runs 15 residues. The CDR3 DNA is TGCGCCAGCAGCTGGTTGGACAGGGGGTACACTGAAGCTTTCTTT. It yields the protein CASSWLDRGYTEAFF.

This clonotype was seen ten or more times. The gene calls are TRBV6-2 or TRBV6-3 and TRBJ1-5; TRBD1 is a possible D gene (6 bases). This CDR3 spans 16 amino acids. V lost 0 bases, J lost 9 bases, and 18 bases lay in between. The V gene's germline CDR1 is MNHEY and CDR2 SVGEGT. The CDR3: CASSYSSPGDPGPQHF. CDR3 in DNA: TGTGCCAGCAGTTACTCGTCGCCAGGGGATCCGGGGCCCCAGCATTTT.

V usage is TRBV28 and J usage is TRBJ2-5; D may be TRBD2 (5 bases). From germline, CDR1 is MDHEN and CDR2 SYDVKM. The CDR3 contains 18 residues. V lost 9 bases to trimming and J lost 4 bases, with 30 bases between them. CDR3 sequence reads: CARGPGVPRVGTRETQYF. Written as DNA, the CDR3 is TGTGCCAGGGGCCCCGGCGTCCCGAGGGTGGGTACAAGAGAGACCCAGTACTTC.

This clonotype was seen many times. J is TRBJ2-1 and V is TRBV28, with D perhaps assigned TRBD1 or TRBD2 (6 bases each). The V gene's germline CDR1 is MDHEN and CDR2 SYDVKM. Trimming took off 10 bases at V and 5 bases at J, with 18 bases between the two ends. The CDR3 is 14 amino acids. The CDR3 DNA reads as TGTGCCATAGGGGAGGACAGATTTGACAATGAGCAGTTCTTC. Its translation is CAIGEDRFDNEQFF.

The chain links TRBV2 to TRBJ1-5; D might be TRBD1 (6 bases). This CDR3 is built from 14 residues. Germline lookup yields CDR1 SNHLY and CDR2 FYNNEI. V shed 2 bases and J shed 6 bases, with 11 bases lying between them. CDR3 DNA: TGTGCCAGCAGTGAAAGGGCAGGGGTTCAGCCCCAGCATTTT. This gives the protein CASSERAGVQPQHF.

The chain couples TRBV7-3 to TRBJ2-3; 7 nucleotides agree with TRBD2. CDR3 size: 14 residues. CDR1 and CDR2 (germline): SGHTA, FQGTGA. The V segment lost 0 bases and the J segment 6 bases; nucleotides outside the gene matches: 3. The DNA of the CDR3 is TGTGCCAGCAGCTTAACGTCCGGGAGGGATACGCAGTATTTT. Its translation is CASSLTSGRDTQYF.

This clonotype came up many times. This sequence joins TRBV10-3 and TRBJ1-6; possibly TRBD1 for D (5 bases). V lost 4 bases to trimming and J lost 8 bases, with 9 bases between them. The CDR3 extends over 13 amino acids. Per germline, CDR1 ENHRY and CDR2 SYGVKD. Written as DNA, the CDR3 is TGTGCCATCAGTGGGGGGAGCGATTCACCCCTCCACTTT. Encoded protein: CAISGGSDSPLHF.

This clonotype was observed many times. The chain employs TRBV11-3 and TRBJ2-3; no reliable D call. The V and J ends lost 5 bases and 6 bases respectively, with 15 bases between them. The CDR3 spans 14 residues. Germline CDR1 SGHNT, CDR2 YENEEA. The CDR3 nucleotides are TGTGCCAGCAGCCCAAACCCCGAGGTGGATACGCAGTATTTT. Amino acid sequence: CASSPNPEVDTQYF.

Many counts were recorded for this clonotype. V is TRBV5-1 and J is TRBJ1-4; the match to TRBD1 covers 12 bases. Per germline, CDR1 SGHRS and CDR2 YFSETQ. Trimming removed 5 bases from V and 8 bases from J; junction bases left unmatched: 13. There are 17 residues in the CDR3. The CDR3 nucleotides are TGCGCCAGCAGATACGGGACAGGGGGCGCATTCGGAGAAAAACTGTTTTTT. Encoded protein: CASRYGTGGAFGEKLFF.

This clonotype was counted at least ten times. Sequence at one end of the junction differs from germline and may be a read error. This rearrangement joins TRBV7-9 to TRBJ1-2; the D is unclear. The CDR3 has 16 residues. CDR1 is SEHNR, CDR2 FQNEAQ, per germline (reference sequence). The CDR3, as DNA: TGTGCCAGCAGCCTAGCGGGCAGAGAGTCTAACTATGGCTACACCTTC. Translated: CASSLAGRESNYGYTF. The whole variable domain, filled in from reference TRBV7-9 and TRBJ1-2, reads DTGVSQNPRHKITKRGQNVTFRCDPISEHNRLYWYRQTLGQGPEFLTYFQNEAQLEKSRLLSDRFSAERPKGSFSTLEIQRTEQGDSAMYLCASSLAGRESNYGYTFGSGTRLTVV.

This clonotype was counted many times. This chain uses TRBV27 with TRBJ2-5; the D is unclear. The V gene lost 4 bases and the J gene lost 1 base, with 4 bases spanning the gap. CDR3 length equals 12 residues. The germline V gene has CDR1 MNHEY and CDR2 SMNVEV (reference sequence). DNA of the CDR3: TGTGCCAGCAGTTCGAGCCAAGAGACCCAGTACTTC. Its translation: CASSSSQETQYF.

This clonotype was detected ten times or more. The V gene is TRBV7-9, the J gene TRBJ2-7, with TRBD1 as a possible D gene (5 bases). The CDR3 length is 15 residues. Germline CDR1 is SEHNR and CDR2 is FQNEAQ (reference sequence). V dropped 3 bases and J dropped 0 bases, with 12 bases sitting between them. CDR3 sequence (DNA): TGTGCCAGCAGCTTTGGCAGGGCCAGCTCCTACGAGCAGTACTTC. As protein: CASSFGRASSYEQYF.

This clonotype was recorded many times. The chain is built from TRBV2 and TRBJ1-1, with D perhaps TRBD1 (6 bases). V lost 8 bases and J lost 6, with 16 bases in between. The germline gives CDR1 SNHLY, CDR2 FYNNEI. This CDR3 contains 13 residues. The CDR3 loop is CASVKGGWAEAFF. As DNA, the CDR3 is TGTGCCAGCGTAAAGGGGGGTTGGGCTGAAGCTTTCTTT.

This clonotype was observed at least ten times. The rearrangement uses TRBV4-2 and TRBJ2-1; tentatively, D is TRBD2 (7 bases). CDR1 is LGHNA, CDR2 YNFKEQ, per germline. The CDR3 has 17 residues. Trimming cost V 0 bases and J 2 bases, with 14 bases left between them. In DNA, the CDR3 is TGTGCCAGCAGCCAAGATGGGGGGGGGGCCCCCTACAATGAGCAGTTCTTC. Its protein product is CASSQDGGGAPYNEQFF.

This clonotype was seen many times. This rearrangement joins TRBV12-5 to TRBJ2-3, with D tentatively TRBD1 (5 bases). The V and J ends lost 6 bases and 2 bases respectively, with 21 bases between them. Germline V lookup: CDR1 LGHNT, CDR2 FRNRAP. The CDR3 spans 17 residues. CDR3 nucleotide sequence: TGTGCTAGTGGGCATCCTCCAGGGTCGCCGGCCACAGATACGCAGTATTTT. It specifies CASGHPPGSPATDTQYF.